This record concerns one T cell receptor (beta chain) sequence. These data come from a study of control samples from healthy donors and cancer patients. CDR1 is SGHVS and CDR2 is FNYEAQ in the germline V gene. CDR3 length: 13 amino acids. V dropped 0 bases and J dropped 1 base, with 0 bases sitting between them. Measured with immunoSEQ multiplex PCR; TCRdb has only the in-frame clones, and not every one. The table shows under 150,000 clones, with more than 85% occurring only once. The rearrangement links TRBV7-6 to TRBJ1-4; D is ambiguous. The TCR was taken from a young man in good health. The sequencing input was blood. In nucleotides, the CDR3 is TGTGCCAGCAGCTTAGCAACTAATGAAAAACTGTTTTTT. This sequence encodes CASSLATNEKLFF.